The rows below give T cell receptor beta chains drawn from one sample of a study of blood T cell repertoires in COVID-19. Generated by immunoSEQ multiplex PCR, the TCRdb table keeps only in-frame clones and is missing some. The top ten hold 4.5% to 6% of the sample, which has about 78,000 clones, approximately 89% seen once. The sample comprised peripheral blood. The receptors shown here come from a man aged 50-59 years with active or convalescent COVID-19. Both conserved end residues are part of each CDR3. Fields, in order: D gene, J gene, clone size, V gene, CDR3 DNA, CDR3 protein. A D gene is named only where the DNA matches it firmly. Not every row has a clone size; where given, it reads once, few, many or a size class.

D gene: .
J gene: TRBJ2-4
clone size: .
V gene: TRBV18
CDR3 DNA: TGTGCCAGCTCACCACAACCGAGGGTAGCCAAAAACATTCAGTACTTC
CDR3 protein: CASSPQPRVAKNIQYF

D gene: TRBD1
J gene: TRBJ1-2
clone size: .
V gene: TRBV28
CDR3 DNA: TGTGCCAGCAGTCTGACAGGGATGGGCGGCTACACCTTC
CDR3 protein: CASSLTGMGGYTF

D gene: .
J gene: TRBJ1-5
clone size: once
V gene: TRBV7-9
CDR3 DNA: TGTGCCAGCAGCCTGGGACAAACCAATCAGCCCCAGCATTTT
CDR3 protein: CASSLGQTNQPQHF

D gene: .
J gene: TRBJ1-4
clone size: .
V gene: TRBV5-4
CDR3 DNA: TGTGCCAGCAGCCCTGGGGGGACAACTAATGAAAAACTGTTTTTT
CDR3 protein: CASSPGGTTNEKLFF

D gene: TRBD1
J gene: TRBJ2-2
clone size: few
V gene: TRBV10-1
CDR3 DNA: TGCGCCAGCAGTGAGACAGGGGGCACCGGGGAGCTGTTTTTT
CDR3 protein: CASSETGGTGELFF

D gene: .
J gene: TRBJ2-3
clone size: .
V gene: TRBV29-1
CDR3 DNA: TGCAGCGCCGGAGGATACACAGATACGCAGTATTTT
CDR3 protein: CSAGGYTDTQYF

D gene: .
J gene: TRBJ1-1
clone size: .
V gene: TRBV12-3/TRBV12-4
CDR3 DNA: TGTGCCTGCCTACAGGGAAACACTGAAGCTTTCTTT
CDR3 protein: CACLQGNTEAFF

D gene: TRBD1
J gene: TRBJ2-3
clone size: .
V gene: TRBV27
CDR3 DNA: TGTGCCAGCAGTTTATCGGGAACAGGGGCCACAGATACGCAGTATTTT
CDR3 protein: CASSLSGTGATDTQYF

D gene: TRBD1
J gene: TRBJ1-5
clone size: once
V gene: TRBV5-1
CDR3 DNA: TGCGCCAGCAGCCAGTGGACAGGGGAGAATCAGCCCCAGCATTTT
CDR3 protein: CASSQWTGENQPQHF

D gene: .
J gene: TRBJ1-1
clone size: .
V gene: TRBV5-1
CDR3 DNA: TGCGCCAGCAGATGGGGGAGCCGGAGGGCTGAAGCTTTCTTT
CDR3 protein: CASRWGSRRAEAFF

D gene: .
J gene: TRBJ1-2
clone size: few
V gene: TRBV4-1
CDR3 DNA: TGCGCCAGCAGCCAAGACGGAGGGTCTGGCTACACCTTC
CDR3 protein: CASSQDGGSGYTF

D gene: .
J gene: TRBJ2-2
clone size: few
V gene: TRBV4-1
CDR3 DNA: TGCGCCAGCAGCCAAGCTTTATTCACCGGGGAGCTGTTTTTT
CDR3 protein: CASSQALFTGELFF

D gene: TRBD1
J gene: TRBJ1-4
clone size: .
V gene: TRBV5-1
CDR3 DNA: TGCGCCAGCAGCTTCGGGACAGCTAATGAAAAACTGTTTTTT
CDR3 protein: CASSFGTANEKLFF

D gene: .
J gene: TRBJ1-5
clone size: .
V gene: TRBV19
CDR3 DNA: TGTGCCAGTAGTATAGAGGGGCAGAACAATCAGCCCCAGCATTTT
CDR3 protein: CASSIEGQNNQPQHF

D gene: .
J gene: TRBJ2-3
clone size: .
V gene: TRBV4-1
CDR3 DNA: TGCGCCAGCAGCCAAGAAGGGGGGGCCGCAAGCACAGATACGCAGTATTTT
CDR3 protein: CASSQEGGAASTDTQYF

D gene: TRBD1
J gene: TRBJ2-3
clone size: .
V gene: TRBV4-1
CDR3 DNA: TGCGCCAGCAGTTTCCCCCAGGGGGCGCAGTATTTT
CDR3 protein: CASSFPQGAQYF

D gene: TRBD2
J gene: TRBJ2-7
clone size: once
V gene: TRBV28
CDR3 DNA: TGTGCCAGCAGTTTCATAGCGGGGGGAGTCTACGAGCAGTACTTC
CDR3 protein: CASSFIAGGVYEQYF

D gene: TRBD1
J gene: TRBJ2-4
clone size: .
V gene: TRBV5-1
CDR3 DNA: TGCGCCAGCAGCGCCGACAGGGGGCGAGGCAAAAACATTCAGTACTTC
CDR3 protein: CASSADRGRGKNIQYF

D gene: .
J gene: TRBJ1-1
clone size: .
V gene: TRBV7-2
CDR3 DNA: TGTGCCAGCAGCGACCAGGGGAACACTGAAGCTTTCTTT
CDR3 protein: CASSDQGNTEAFF

D gene: .
J gene: TRBJ2-3
clone size: .
V gene: TRBV6-2/TRBV6-3
CDR3 DNA: TGTGCCAGCAGTTACGGGCGGGACCTTAGCACAGATACGCAGTATTTT
CDR3 protein: CASSYGRDLSTDTQYF

D gene: .
J gene: TRBJ1-5
clone size: .
V gene: TRBV3-1/TRBV3-2
CDR3 DNA: TGTGCCAGCAGCCAAGCCGGGAGCAATCAGCCCCAGCATTTT
CDR3 protein: CASSQAGSNQPQHF

D gene: TRBD1
J gene: TRBJ2-3
clone size: .
V gene: TRBV5-1
CDR3 DNA: TGCGCCAGCAGCTTGGAAATTACAGGGGGAGATACGCAGTATTTT
CDR3 protein: CASSLEITGGDTQYF

D gene: TRBD2
J gene: TRBJ2-5
clone size: .
V gene: TRBV28
CDR3 DNA: TGTGCCAGCAGACTGAACCCGGGACTAGCGGGAAAAGAGACCCAGTACTTC
CDR3 protein: CASRLNPGLAGKETQYF

D gene: TRBD1
J gene: TRBJ2-3
clone size: once
V gene: TRBV10-3
CDR3 DNA: TGTGCCATCAGCGGGACAGCGAACACAGATACGCAGTATTTT
CDR3 protein: CAISGTANTDTQYF

D gene: .
J gene: TRBJ1-2
clone size: once
V gene: TRBV29-1
CDR3 DNA: TGCAGCGTCTCCGGGACAAACTTCGGCTACACCTTC
CDR3 protein: CSVSGTNFGYTF

D gene: .
J gene: TRBJ2-5
clone size: .
V gene: TRBV28
CDR3 DNA: TGTGCCAGCAGTGGTACTCCCAAAGAGACCCAGTACTTC
CDR3 protein: CASSGTPKETQYF

D gene: TRBD1
J gene: TRBJ2-7
clone size: few
V gene: TRBV6-2/TRBV6-3
CDR3 DNA: TGTGCCAGCAGTTACTCCCGGGACAGGGTGAGGGTTTTCGGCTACGAGCAGTACTTC
CDR3 protein: CASSYSRDRVRVFGYEQYF

D gene: .
J gene: TRBJ2-7
clone size: .
V gene: TRBV5-1
CDR3 DNA: TGCGCCAGCAGCTTGGAAGGAGCCGAGCAGTACTTC
CDR3 protein: CASSLEGAEQYF